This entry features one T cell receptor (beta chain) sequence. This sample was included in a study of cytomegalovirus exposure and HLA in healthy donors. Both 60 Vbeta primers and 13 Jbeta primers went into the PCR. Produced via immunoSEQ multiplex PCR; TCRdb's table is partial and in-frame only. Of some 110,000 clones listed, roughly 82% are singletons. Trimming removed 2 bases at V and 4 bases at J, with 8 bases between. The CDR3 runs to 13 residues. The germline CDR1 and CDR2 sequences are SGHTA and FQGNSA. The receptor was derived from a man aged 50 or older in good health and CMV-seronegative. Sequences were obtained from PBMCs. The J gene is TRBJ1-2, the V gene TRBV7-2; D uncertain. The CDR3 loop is CASSLSASYGYTF. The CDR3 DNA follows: TGTGCCAGCAGCTTATCCGCCAGCTATGGCTACACCTTC.